Listed here are 10 T cell receptor beta chains from one sample, sequenced in a study of blood T cell repertoires in COVID-19. TCRdb's copy holds only in-frame clones and misses some; the assay was immunoSEQ multiplex PCR. The sample lists some 80,000 clones, about 83% occurring once. The sequencing sample was made of peripheral blood. All receptors come from a human donor in a cohort sampled during active COVID-19.

This clone was seen just once. The chain is built from TRBV2 and TRBJ2-2; D is ambiguous. The ends were cut back, 7 bases at V and 3 bases at J, with 6 bases in the middle. From germline, CDR1 is SNHLY and CDR2 FYNNEI. This CDR3 is 12 amino acids long. The chain's CDR3 is CASTTDTGELFF. The CDR3 coding sequence is TGTGCCAGCACCACGGACACCGGGGAGCTGTTTTTT.

The gene calls are TRBV28 and TRBJ2-5, with D maybe TRBD2 (6 bases). The CDR3 has 14 amino acids. Trimming removed 4 bases at V and 5 bases at J, with 14 bases between. From germline, CDR1 is MDHEN and CDR2 SYDVKM. The CDR3: CASSSPGGAETQYF. CDR3 bases: TGTGCCAGCAGTTCCCCCGGGGGAGCGGAGACCCAGTACTTC. Full variable domain (missing parts from reference TRBV28 and TRBJ2-5): DVKVTQSSRYLVKRTGEKVFLECVQDMDHENMFWYRQDPGLGLRLIYFSYDVKMKEKGDIPEGYSVSREKKERFSLILESASTNQTSMYLCASSSPGGAETQYFGPGTRLLVL.

Regarding this clone: This CDR3 is also generated by other DNA sequences in the sample. The chain has TRBV5-1 and TRBJ2-5; 8 nucleotides align to TRBD1. Per germline, CDR1 SGHRS and CDR2 YFSETQ. The CDR3 is 15 residues long. The junction had 7 bases not matched to a gene; V was cut back by 4 bases and J by 2 bases. As DNA, the CDR3 is TGCGCCAGCAGCAAGACAGGGGCCAGTCAAGAGACCCAGTACTTC. Its translation: CASSKTGASQETQYF. Combining the CDR3 with reference TRBV5-1 and TRBJ2-5 gives the whole variable domain KAGVTQTPRYLIKTRGQQVTLSCSPISGHRSVSWYQQTPGQGLQFLFEYFSETQRNKGNFPGRFSGRQFSNSRSEMNVSTLELGDSALYLCASSKTGASQETQYFGPGTRLLVL.

The chain links TRBV5-4 to TRBJ2-7; TRBD1 matches at 7 bases. V trimming: 2 bases; J trimming: 3 bases; junction bases outside the gene matches: 2. The CDR3 extends over 13 amino acids. The V gene's germline CDR1 is SGHNT and CDR2 YYREEE (reference sequence). CDR3: CASSLTGDYEQYF. The CDR3 DNA follows: TGTGCCAGCAGCTTAACAGGGGACTACGAGCAGTACTTC. The full variable domain, with the rest looked up from reference TRBV5-4 and TRBJ2-7, is ETGVTQSPTHLIKTRGQQVTLRCSSQSGHNTVSWYQQALGQGPQFIFQYYREEENGRGNFPPRFSGLQFPNYSSELNVNALELDDSALYLCASSLTGDYEQYFGPGTRLTVT.

This chain joins TRBV30 and TRBJ2-5, with D possibly TRBD1 on 7 matching bases. This CDR3 has 14 residues. The germline CDR1 and CDR2 sequences are GTSNPN and SVGIG (reference sequence). V shed 5 bases and J shed 5 bases, with 18 bases lying between them. The CDR3 reads CAWGRQGGGETQYF. Here the CDR3 DNA reads TGTGCCTGGGGCCGACAGGGTGGAGGGGAGACCCAGTACTTC.

This chain uses TRBV5-1 with TRBJ2-5, with TRBD2 identical over 10 bases. In germline, CDR1 is SGHRS, CDR2 YFSETQ. V dropped 3 bases and J dropped 7; count of bases not matched to a gene: 6. The CDR3 is made up of 14 amino acids. CDR3 DNA sequence: TGCGCCAGCAGCTCGAGCGGGGGGGGCGGGACCCAGTACTTC. Translated: CASSSSGGGGTQYF.

CDR3 in amino acids: CASSSQGNQPQHF. Written as DNA, the CDR3 is TGCGCCAGCAGTTCGCAGGGCAATCAGCCCCAGCATTTT. The V and J genes are TRBV10-1 and TRBJ1-5; D call uncertain. This CDR3 contains 13 residues. Germline loops: CDR1 WNHNN, CDR2 SYGVQD (reference sequence). Trimming removed 5 bases from V and 2 bases from J, with 7 bases in between.

On this clone: This sample also contains other DNA sequences that code for the same CDR3. This chain connects TRBV18 to TRBJ1-5; 7 nucleotides align to TRBD1. This CDR3 has 16 amino acids. From germline, CDR1 is KGHSH and CDR2 LQKENI. With 3 bases clipped from V and 1 base from J, the junction kept 6 bases outside the gene matches. CDR3 in DNA: TGTGCCAGCTCACCCCGACAGGGTGGGAGCAATCAGCCCCAGCATTTT. Translated: CASSPRQGGSNQPQHF.

This chain connects TRBV30 to TRBJ1-6, with D uncertain. The germline V gene encodes CDR1 GTSNPN and CDR2 SVGIG (reference sequence). This CDR3 is 13 amino acids long. Trimming took 3 bases from V and 7 from J, leaving 10 bases between them. The CDR3: CAWSEGLNSPLHF. The CDR3 DNA sequence: TGTGCCTGGAGCGAGGGTCTAAATTCACCCCTCCACTTT.

The chain employs TRBV5-6 and TRBJ1-2, with a possible D match to TRBD1 (6 bases). V lost 5 bases and J 2 bases, leaving 10 bases between the germline ends. This CDR3 has 13 amino acids. CDR1 and CDR2 (germline): SGHDT, YYEEEE. CDR3 sequence reads: CASSPDRNYGYTF. The CDR3 nucleotides read TGTGCCAGCAGTCCTGACAGGAACTATGGCTACACCTTC.